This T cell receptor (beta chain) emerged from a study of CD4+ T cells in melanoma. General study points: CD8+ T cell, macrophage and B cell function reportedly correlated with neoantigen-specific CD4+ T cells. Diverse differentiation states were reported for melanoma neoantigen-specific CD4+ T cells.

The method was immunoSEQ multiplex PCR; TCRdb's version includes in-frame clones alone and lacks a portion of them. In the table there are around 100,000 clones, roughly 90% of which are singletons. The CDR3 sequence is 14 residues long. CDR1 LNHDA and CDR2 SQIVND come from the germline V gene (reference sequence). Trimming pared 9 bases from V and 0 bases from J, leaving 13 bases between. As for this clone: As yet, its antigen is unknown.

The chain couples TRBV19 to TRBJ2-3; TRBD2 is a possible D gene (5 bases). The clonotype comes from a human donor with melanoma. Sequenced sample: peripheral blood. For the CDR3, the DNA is TGTGCCAGCCGGACTCTTCCTAGCACAGATACGCAGTATTTT. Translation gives CASRTLPSTDTQYF.